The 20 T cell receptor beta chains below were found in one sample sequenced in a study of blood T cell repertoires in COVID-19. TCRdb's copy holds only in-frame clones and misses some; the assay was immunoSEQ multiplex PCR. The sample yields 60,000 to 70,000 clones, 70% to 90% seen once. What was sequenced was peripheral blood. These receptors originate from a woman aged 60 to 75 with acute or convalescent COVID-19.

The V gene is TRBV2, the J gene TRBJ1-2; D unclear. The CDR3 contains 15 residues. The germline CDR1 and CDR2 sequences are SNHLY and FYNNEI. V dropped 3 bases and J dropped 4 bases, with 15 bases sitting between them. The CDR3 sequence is CASSDLQHSSYGYTF. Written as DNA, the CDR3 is TGTGCCAGCAGTGACCTGCAGCACAGCTCCTATGGCTACACCTTC. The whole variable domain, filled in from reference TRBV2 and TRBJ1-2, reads EPEVTQTPSHQVTQMGQEVILRCVPISNHLYFYWYRQILGQKVEFLVSFYNNEISEKSEIFDDQFSVERPDGSNFTLKIRSTKLEDSAMYFCASSDLQHSSYGYTFGSGTRLTVV.

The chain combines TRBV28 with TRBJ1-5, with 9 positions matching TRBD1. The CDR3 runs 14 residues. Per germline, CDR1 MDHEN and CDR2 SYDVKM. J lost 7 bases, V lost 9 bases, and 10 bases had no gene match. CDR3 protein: CASHAGTGNQPQHF. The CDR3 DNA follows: TGTGCCAGTCACGCCGGGACAGGGAACCAGCCCCAGCATTTT.

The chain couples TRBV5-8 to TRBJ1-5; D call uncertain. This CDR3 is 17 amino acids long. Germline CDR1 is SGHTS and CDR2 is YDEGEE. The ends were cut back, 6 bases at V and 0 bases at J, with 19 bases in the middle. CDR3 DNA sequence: TGTGCCAGCACCCCTGCAGTTGTAATCACTAGCAATCAGCCCCAGCATTTT. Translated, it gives CASTPAVVITSNQPQHF.

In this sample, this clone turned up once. Here the CDR3 DNA reads TGTGCCAGCAGCGCCAGGGGAGGGCCCTACGAGCAGTACTTC. As protein: CASSARGGPYEQYF. The genes are TRBV9 and TRBJ2-7, with D possibly TRBD2 on 7 matching bases. Germline V gives CDR1 SGDLS, CDR2 YYNGEE. Trimming removed 3 bases at V and 2 bases at J, with 12 bases between. The CDR3 consists of 14 residues. Full variable domain (rest looked up from reference TRBV9 and TRBJ2-7): DSGVTQTPKHLITATGQRVTLRCSPRSGDLSVYWYQQSLDQGLQFLIQYYNGEERAKGNILERFSAQQFPDLHSELNLSSLELGDSALYFCASSARGGPYEQYFGPGTRLTVT.

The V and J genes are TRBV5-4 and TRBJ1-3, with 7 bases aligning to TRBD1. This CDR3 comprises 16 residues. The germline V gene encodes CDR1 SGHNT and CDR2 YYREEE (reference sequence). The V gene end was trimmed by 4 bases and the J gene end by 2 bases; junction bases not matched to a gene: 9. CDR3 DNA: TGTGCCAGCAGCCCGGGAGGGGGCTCAACTGGAAACACCATATATTTT. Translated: CASSPGGGSTGNTIYF.

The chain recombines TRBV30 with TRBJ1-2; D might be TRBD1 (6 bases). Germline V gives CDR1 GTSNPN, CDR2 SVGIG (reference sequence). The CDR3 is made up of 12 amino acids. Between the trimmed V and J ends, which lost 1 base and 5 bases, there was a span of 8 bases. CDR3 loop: CAWSGTAYGYTF. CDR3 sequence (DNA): TGTGCCTGGAGTGGGACAGCTTATGGCTACACCTTC.

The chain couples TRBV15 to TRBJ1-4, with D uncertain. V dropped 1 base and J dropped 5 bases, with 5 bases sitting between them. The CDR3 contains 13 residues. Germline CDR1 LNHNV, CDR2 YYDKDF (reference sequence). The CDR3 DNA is TGTGCCACCAGCAGAGGAGCAAATGAAAAACTGTTTTTT. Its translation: CATSRGANEKLFF.

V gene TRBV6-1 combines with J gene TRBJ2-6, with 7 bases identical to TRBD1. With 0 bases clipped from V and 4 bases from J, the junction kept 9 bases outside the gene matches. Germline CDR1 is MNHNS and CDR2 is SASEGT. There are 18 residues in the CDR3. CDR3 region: CASSEASQQGLGANVLTF. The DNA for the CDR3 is TGTGCCAGCAGTGAAGCCTCCCAACAGGGGCTGGGGGCCAACGTCCTGACTTTC.

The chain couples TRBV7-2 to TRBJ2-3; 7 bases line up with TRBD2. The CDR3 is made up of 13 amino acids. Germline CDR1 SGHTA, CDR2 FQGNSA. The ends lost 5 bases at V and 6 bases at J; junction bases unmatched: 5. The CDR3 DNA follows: TGTGCCAGCAGCCGGGACTACGGGGATACGCAGTATTTT. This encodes CASSRDYGDTQYF.

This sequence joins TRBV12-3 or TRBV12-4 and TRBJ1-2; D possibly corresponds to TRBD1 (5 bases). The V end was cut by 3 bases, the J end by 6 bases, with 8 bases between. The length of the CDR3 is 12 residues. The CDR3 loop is CASSFRADGYTF. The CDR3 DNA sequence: TGTGCCAGCAGTTTCAGGGCTGATGGCTACACCTTC.

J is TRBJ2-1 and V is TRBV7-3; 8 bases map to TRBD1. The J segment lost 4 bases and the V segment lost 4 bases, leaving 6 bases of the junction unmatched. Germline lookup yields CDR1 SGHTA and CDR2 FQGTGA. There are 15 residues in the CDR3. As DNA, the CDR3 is TGTGCCAGCAGCTCCCGACAGGGGAATTACAATGAGCAGTTCTTC. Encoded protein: CASSSRQGNYNEQFF.

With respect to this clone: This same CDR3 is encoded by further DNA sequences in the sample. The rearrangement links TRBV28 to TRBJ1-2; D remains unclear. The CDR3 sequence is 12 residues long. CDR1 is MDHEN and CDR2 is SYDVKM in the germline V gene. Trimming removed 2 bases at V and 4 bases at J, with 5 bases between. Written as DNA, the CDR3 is TGTGCCAGCAGTTTAAACAGCTATGGCTACACCTTC. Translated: CASSLNSYGYTF.

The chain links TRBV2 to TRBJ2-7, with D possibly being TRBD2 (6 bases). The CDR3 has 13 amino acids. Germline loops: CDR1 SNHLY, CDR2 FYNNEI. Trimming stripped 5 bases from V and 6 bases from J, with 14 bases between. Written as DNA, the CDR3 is TGTGCCAGCAGTTTCAAGACTAGTTCCGAGCAGTACTTC. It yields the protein CASSFKTSSEQYF.

The CDR3 is CASSQEASSYNSPLHF. For the CDR3, the DNA is TGCGCCAGCAGCCAAGAAGCGAGCTCCTATAATTCACCCCTCCACTTT. The chain employs TRBV4-1 and TRBJ1-6; unclear D gene. Between the trimmed V and J ends, which lost 0 bases and 0 bases, there was a span of 6 bases. The germline CDR1 and CDR2 sequences are MGHRA and YSYEKL. This CDR3 has 16 residues.

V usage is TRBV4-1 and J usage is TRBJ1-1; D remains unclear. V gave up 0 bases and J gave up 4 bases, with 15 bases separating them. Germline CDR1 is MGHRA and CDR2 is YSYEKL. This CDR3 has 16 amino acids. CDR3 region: CASSQDMARRGTEAFF. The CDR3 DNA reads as TGCGCCAGCAGCCAAGATATGGCCAGACGGGGCACTGAAGCTTTCTTT.

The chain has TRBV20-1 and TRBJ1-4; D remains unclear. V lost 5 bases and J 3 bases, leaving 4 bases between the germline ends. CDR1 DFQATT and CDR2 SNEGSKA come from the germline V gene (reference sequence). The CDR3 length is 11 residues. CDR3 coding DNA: TGCAGTGCTGGCCCTAATGAAAAACTGTTTTTT. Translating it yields CSAGPNEKLFF.

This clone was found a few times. CDR3 DNA: TGTGCCAGCTCACCAGCAGCTAGAAACTATGGCTACACCTTC. It specifies CASSPAARNYGYTF. The chain carries TRBV18 and TRBJ1-2; no clear D. The CDR3 spans 14 residues. V lost 2 bases and J 2 bases, leaving 9 bases between the germline ends. The germline V gene encodes CDR1 KGHSH and CDR2 LQKENI.

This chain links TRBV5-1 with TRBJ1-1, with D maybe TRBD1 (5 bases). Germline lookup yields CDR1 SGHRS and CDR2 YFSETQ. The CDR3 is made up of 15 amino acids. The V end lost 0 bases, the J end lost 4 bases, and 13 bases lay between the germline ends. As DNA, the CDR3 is TGCGCCAGCAGCTTGGCCTCGGGGGGAGGCACTGAAGCTTTCTTT. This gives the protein CASSLASGGGTEAFF.

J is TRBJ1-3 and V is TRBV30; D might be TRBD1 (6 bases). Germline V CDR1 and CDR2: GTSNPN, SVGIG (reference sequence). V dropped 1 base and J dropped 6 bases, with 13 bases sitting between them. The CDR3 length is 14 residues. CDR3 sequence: CAWSELQGLNTIYF. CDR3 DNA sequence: TGTGCCTGGAGTGAACTACAGGGCCTAAACACCATATATTTT. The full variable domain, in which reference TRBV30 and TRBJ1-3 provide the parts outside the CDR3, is SQTIHQWPATLVQPVGSPLSLECTVEGTSNPNLYWYRQAAGRGLQLLFYSVGIGQISSEVPQNLSASRPQDRQFILSSKKLLLSDSGFYLCAWSELQGLNTIYFGEGSWLTVV.

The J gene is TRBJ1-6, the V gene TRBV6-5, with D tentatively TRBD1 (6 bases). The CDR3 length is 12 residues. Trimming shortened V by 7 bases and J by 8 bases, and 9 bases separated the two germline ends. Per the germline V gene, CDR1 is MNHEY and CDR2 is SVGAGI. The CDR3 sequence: CASKQGYSPLHF. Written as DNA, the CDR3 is TGTGCCAGCAAGCAGGGGTATTCACCCCTCCACTTT.